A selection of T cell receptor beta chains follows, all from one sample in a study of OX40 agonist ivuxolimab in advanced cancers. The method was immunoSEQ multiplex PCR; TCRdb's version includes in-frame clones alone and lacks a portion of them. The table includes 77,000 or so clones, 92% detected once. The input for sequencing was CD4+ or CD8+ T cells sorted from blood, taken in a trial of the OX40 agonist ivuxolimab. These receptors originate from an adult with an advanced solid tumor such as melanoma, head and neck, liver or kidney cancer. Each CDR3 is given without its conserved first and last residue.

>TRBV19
ASSIDLWRDVGYT
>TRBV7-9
ASSLDLGGTPYEQY
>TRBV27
ASNLNGSSGNTIY
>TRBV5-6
ASSLTRYEQF
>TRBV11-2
ASSLEWGPGTQY
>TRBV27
ASSFNRVPGELF
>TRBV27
ASRKSKETQY
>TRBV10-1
ASSNPSGANVLT
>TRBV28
ASSLSPGQGGPGAEAF
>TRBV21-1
ASSKATCGNTEAF
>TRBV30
AWSGHGEKLF
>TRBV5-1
ASSLEGLHYEQY
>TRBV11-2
ASSLGPGHQLTNEKLF
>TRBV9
ASSPPGRGEQY
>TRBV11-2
ASSLDTGGYTEAF
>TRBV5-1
ASSSGTSGGLYEQY
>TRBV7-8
ASSSFRSPAGGTQY
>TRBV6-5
ASSYSGEQY
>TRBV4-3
ASSQALAGGLNEQF
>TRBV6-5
ASTSGGPLYEQY
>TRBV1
TSSHDRGSEKLF
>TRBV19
ASSPPPWSGATNTGELF
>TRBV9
ASSLNRLAGAGNTGELF
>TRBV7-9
ASSLGQGTMRYGYT
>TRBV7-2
ASSSGLFYNEQF
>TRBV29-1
SVGEGYYGYT